This note documents a single T cell receptor beta chain sequence. Its antigen is undetermined. The CDR3 consists of 15 residues. Germline CDR1 reads MNHNS; CDR2 reads SASEGT. Trimming cost V 3 bases and J 4 bases, with 14 bases left between them. The study sampled nominally healthy donors, though unrecorded immune exposures were likely. The data stem from a study of cytomegalovirus exposure and HLA in healthy donors. In the PCR, 60 Vbeta and 13 Jbeta primers were used. Clones were sequenced by immunoSEQ multiplex PCR, and TCRdb holds only the in-frame ones, with some missing. The profile shows under 150,000 clones, around four fifths of them singletons. General study findings and limits: Altogether, 160 or so TCR beta chains were recorded as cytomegalovirus-associated. TCR beta V- and J-gene trimming was later associated with a missense DCLRE1C variant. Despite most TCR sequences being rare, some public TCRs occurred in many donors.

Source material: PBMCs. This receptor was identified in a woman aged 40 to 50 in good health and CMV-seronegative. The genes are TRBV6-1 and TRBJ2-3, with a tentative D call TRBD2 (6 bases). This CDR3 reads CASSEGLEGSDTQYF. The CDR3 nucleotides read TGTGCCAGCAGTGAGGGACTGGAGGGTTCAGATACGCAGTATTTT.